The 23 T cell receptor beta chains given below trace back to one sample, sequenced in a study of cytomegalovirus exposure and HLA in healthy donors. It was with 60 Vbeta and 13 Jbeta primers that the PCR ran. Profiled with immunoSEQ multiplex PCR; TCRdb holds only in-frame clones, not every one. The table includes about 200,000 clones, around 75% detected once. The sequenced material came from PBMCs. These receptors were collected from a male donor in good health and CMV-seropositive.

This chain links TRBV9 with TRBJ2-7; no definite D call. V was clipped by 0 bases and J by 2 bases, with 6 bases between them. The CDR3 has 13 amino acids. Germline V lookup: CDR1 SGDLS, CDR2 YYNGEE. The DNA for the CDR3 is TGTGCCAGCAGCGTAGATGTAACCTACGAGCAGTACTTC. Its translation: CASSVDVTYEQYF.

The chain uses TRBV27 and TRBJ2-6; no definite D call. There are 15 residues in the CDR3. Per the germline V gene, CDR1 is MNHEY and CDR2 is SMNVEV (reference sequence). Trimming removed 2 bases at V and 0 bases at J, with 5 bases between. In DNA form, the CDR3 reads TGTGCCAGCAGTTTAACTCACTCTGGGGCCAACGTCCTGACTTTC. Its protein is CASSLTHSGANVLTF.

V is TRBV9 and J is TRBJ2-1; the match to TRBD2 covers 11 bases. The CDR3 consists of 16 residues. V gave up 4 bases and J gave up 9 bases; unmatched junction bases: 12. Germline V gene data show CDR1 as SGDLS and CDR2 as YYNGEE. The CDR3 DNA reads TGTGCCAGCAGCCCCCGAGATAGCGGGAGGGAACGTGAGCAGTTCTTC. Its protein product is CASSPRDSGREREQFF.

The V gene is TRBV2, the J gene TRBJ1-1, with D perhaps matching TRBD1 (6 bases). The CDR3 contains 15 residues. CDR1 and CDR2 (germline): SNHLY, FYNNEI. V shed 6 bases and J shed 3 bases, with 17 bases lying between them. The CDR3 protein is CASRGSFSGDTEAFF. CDR3 DNA sequence: TGTGCCAGCAGGGGGTCCTTTTCAGGGGACACTGAAGCTTTCTTT.

This clone has just a few counts. The genes are TRBV7-2 and TRBJ2-1; 10 nucleotides match TRBD2. CDR1 is SGHTA and CDR2 is FQGNSA in the germline V gene. The CDR3 is made up of 18 amino acids. Unmatched junction bases numbered 10, after V lost 2 bases and J lost 3 bases. The CDR3 loop reads CASSLLGRAGGGYNEQFF. The CDR3 DNA reads as TGTGCCAGCAGCTTATTAGGGAGAGCGGGAGGGGGCTACAATGAGCAGTTCTTC. Together with reference TRBV7-2 and TRBJ2-1, the CDR3 gives the full variable domain: GAGVSQSPSNKVTEKGKDVELRCDPISGHTALYWYRQSLGQGLEFLIYFQGNSAPDKSGLPSDRFSAERTGGSVSTLTIQRTQQEDSAVYLCASSLLGRAGGGYNEQFFGPGTRLTVL.

The CDR3 nucleotides read TGTGCCAGCACTTTGACAGGGGGAAATTCACCCCTCCACTTT. It yields the protein CASTLTGGNSPLHF. V is TRBV27 and J is TRBJ1-6; 9 nucleotides align to TRBD1. Looked up from germline, CDR1 is MNHEY and CDR2 is SMNVEV (reference sequence). J was trimmed by 7 bases and V by 7 bases; bases with no gene match: 5. CDR3 length equals 14 residues.

This chain uses TRBV14 with TRBJ2-7; TRBD2 agrees at 11 bases. After removal of 3 bases from V and 6 bases from J, the junction contained 10 bases not matched to a gene. In germline, CDR1 is SGHDN, CDR2 FVKESK. There are 16 residues in the CDR3. The CDR3 nucleotides are TGTGCCAGCAGCCATTCTATACTAGCGGGAGCCGGCGAGCAGTACTTC. The encoded protein is CASSHSILAGAGEQYF.

The chain links TRBV7-9 to TRBJ1-3; TRBD1 is a possible D gene (6 bases). The CDR3 is 15 amino acids. Trimming cost V 5 bases and J 0 bases, with 11 bases left between them. The germline V gene encodes CDR1 SEHNR and CDR2 FQNEAQ (reference sequence). Written as DNA, the CDR3 is TGTGCCAGCAGCCAGGACAGTAGCTCTGGAAACACCATATATTTT. This sequence encodes CASSQDSSSGNTIYF.

The V and J genes are TRBV19 and TRBJ1-6, with a possible D match to TRBD1 (6 bases). The CDR3 is 15 amino acids. Germline CDR1 LNHDA, CDR2 SQIVND (reference sequence). V was pared by 8 bases and J by 7 bases, with 18 bases between. CDR3 region: CASGDRQRRNSPLHF. The CDR3 nucleotides read TGTGCCAGTGGAGACAGGCAACGGCGAAATTCACCCCTCCACTTT.

This chain links TRBV11-3 with TRBJ2-1; 9 nucleotides line up with TRBD2. V gave up 1 base and J gave up 4 bases; unmatched junction bases: 5. The CDR3 is 16 residues long. Per the germline V gene, CDR1 is SGHNT and CDR2 is YENEEA. The CDR3 nucleotides read TGTGCCAGCAGCTTAGCAATTAGCGGGGGTTACAATGAGCAGTTCTTC. Translating gives CASSLAISGGYNEQFF. The full variable domain, completed using reference TRBV11-3 and TRBJ2-1, is EAGVVQSPRYKIIEKKQPVAFWCNPISGHNTLYWYLQNLGQGPELLIRYENEEAVDDSQLPKDRFSAERLKGVDSTLKIQPAELGDSAVYLCASSLAISGGYNEQFFGPGTRLTVL.

The chain couples TRBV29-1 to TRBJ1-2; the match to TRBD1 covers 7 bases. The CDR3 extends over 11 amino acids. Germline V gene lookup returns CDR1 SQVTM and CDR2 ANQGSEA. CDR3 nucleotides: TGCAGTCTCACAGGGGAGCGGGGCTACACCTTC. Amino acid sequence: CSLTGERGYTF.

The chain uses TRBV27 and TRBJ1-6, with 10 bases that match TRBD1. CDR1 and CDR2 from the germline V gene are MNHEY and SMNVEV (reference sequence). This CDR3 is 16 amino acids long. Trimming cost V 5 bases and J 10 bases; bases outside gene matches: 11. The CDR3 DNA follows: TGTGCCAGCAGTACCCGACAGGGGGCGTTATACTCACCCCTCCACTTT. Its translation is CASSTRQGALYSPLHF.

This clone appeared once. The chain links TRBV9 to TRBJ1-4; 8 bases line up with TRBD1. The germline V gene has CDR1 SGDLS and CDR2 YYNGEE. The V gene end was trimmed by 2 bases and the J gene end by 3 bases; junction bases not matched to a gene: 3. The CDR3 has 15 residues. CDR3 sequence reads: CASSVMDRANEKLFF. As DNA, the CDR3 is TGTGCCAGCAGCGTTATGGACAGGGCTAATGAAAAACTGTTTTTT.

This chain uses TRBV4-3 with TRBJ2-3; TRBD2 might be the D (6 bases). This CDR3 is 19 amino acids long. V shed 4 bases and J shed 2 bases, with 25 bases lying between them. Per germline, CDR1 LGHNA and CDR2 YSLEER. CDR3 DNA: TGCGCCAGCAGCCCTCAAGGAAAGGCGAGTAGCGGCTACACAGATACGCAGTATTTT. As protein: CASSPQGKASSGYTDTQYF.

The chain couples TRBV11-2 to TRBJ2-5; perhaps TRBD2 as D (6 bases). V was cut by 8 bases and J by 4 bases, with 11 bases left in between. In germline, CDR1 is SGHAT, CDR2 FQNNGV. The CDR3 is 12 amino acids. The CDR3 loop is CASSQAGETQYF. The CDR3 DNA reads TGTGCCAGCTCTCAAGCGGGAGAGACCCAGTACTTC.

V gene TRBV28 combines with J gene TRBJ1-1; perhaps TRBD1 as D (5 bases). The length of the CDR3 is 14 residues. Germline lookup yields CDR1 MDHEN and CDR2 SYDVKM. The V end lost 3 bases, the J end lost 5 bases, and 13 bases lay between the germline ends. CDR3 nucleotide sequence: TGTGCCAGCAGTTTCCCGGCCGGGGGTACTGAAGCTTTCTTT. Its protein product is CASSFPAGGTEAFF.

This clone has more than one count but fewer than ten. This chain uses TRBV13 with TRBJ1-2; a possible D gene is TRBD1 (6 bases). The V end was cut by 7 bases, the J end by 8 bases, with 14 bases between. Per the germline V gene, CDR1 is PRHDT and CDR2 is FYEKMQ (reference sequence). This CDR3 is 12 amino acids long. This CDR3 reads CASKSQGPGYTF. The CDR3 DNA is TGTGCCAGCAAAAGTCAGGGGCCCGGCTACACCTTC.

The chain has TRBV7-2 and TRBJ2-1; 10 bases align to TRBD1. There are 16 residues in the CDR3. Losses at the gene ends were 1 base for V and 9 bases for J; bases not matched to a gene: 9. Germline CDR1 SGHTA, CDR2 FQGNSA. The CDR3 region is CASSLVGTGAFSEQFF. DNA for the CDR3: TGTGCCAGCAGCTTAGTAGGGACAGGGGCATTCAGTGAGCAGTTCTTC.

This clone has a handful of counts. The chain combines TRBV5-1 with TRBJ2-7, with 10 bases that match TRBD1. V trimming: 4 bases; J trimming: 5 bases; junction bases outside the gene matches: 9. The germline gives CDR1 SGHRS, CDR2 YFSETQ. The CDR3 consists of 15 residues. This chain's CDR3 is CASSETGTGADEQYF. Here the CDR3 DNA reads TGCGCCAGCAGCGAGACCGGGACAGGGGCGGACGAGCAGTACTTC. The full variable domain, rest sourced from reference TRBV5-1 and TRBJ2-7, is KAGVTQTPRYLIKTRGQQVTLSCSPISGHRSVSWYQQTPGQGLQFLFEYFSETQRNKGNFPGRFSGRQFSNSRSEMNVSTLELGDSALYLCASSETGTGADEQYFGPGTRLTVT.

Concerning this clone itself: A junction boundary mismatches the germline segment, possibly from a read error. The CDR3: CASSFTGGGDEQFF. CDR3 nucleotide sequence: TGTGCTAGCAGCTTTACGGGAGGCGGGGATGAGCAGTTCTTC. The chain carries TRBV7-7 and TRBJ2-1; TRBD2 agrees at 7 bases. The CDR3 contains 14 residues. The V gene's germline CDR1 is SSHAT and CDR2 FNYEAQ (reference sequence).

The count of this clone is one. The chain joins TRBV2 to TRBJ2-1; 14 positions match TRBD2. The CDR3 is 16 residues long. In germline, CDR1 is SNHLY, CDR2 FYNNEI. V dropped 6 bases and J dropped 4; count of bases not matched to a gene: 5. The CDR3 loop reads CASSRLAGGQYNEQFF. For the CDR3, the DNA is TGTGCCAGCAGCCGACTAGCGGGGGGGCAGTACAATGAGCAGTTCTTC.

The table lists this clone with a count of one. V is TRBV28 and J is TRBJ2-5; 10 bases line up with TRBD1. Trimming took 5 bases from V and 2 from J; bases not matched to a gene: 8. Germline loops: CDR1 MDHEN, CDR2 SYDVKM. This CDR3 is 16 amino acids long. The CDR3 DNA is TGTGCCAGCAGTCCCCCCCGGACAGGGGGTCAAGAGACCCAGTACTTC. Translating gives CASSPPRTGGQETQYF.

The rearrangement links TRBV7-2 to TRBJ2-1, with TRBD2 matching over 7 bases. V shed 1 base and J 15 bases; nucleotides not matched to a gene: 6. This CDR3 contains 12 residues. Looked up from germline, CDR1 is SGHTA and CDR2 is FQGNSA. The CDR3 here is CASSLVREGLFF. As DNA, the CDR3 is TGTGCCAGCAGCTTAGTGAGGGAGGGCCTGTTCTTC.